This TCR beta chain derives from a study of T cells after yellow fever vaccination. For the study at large: SMART-Seq v4 Ultra Low Input prepared the low-cell-number fractions. Study results and caveats: It was the secondary response that reached its peak faster, day 5 versus 15, but it was weaker.

Template switching by 5'RACE produced TCR cDNA, adding a universal primer site and UMIs. One entry per CDR3 protein results from TCRdb running MiXCR on the 5' RACE reads. The top ten hold around an eighth of the sample, which has 500,000 to 700,000 distinct CDR3 sequences, about 19% seen once. With respect to this clonotype: Its target is not known.

V was clipped by 4 bases and J by 8 bases; unmatched bases: 8. The CDR3 is 14 amino acids. Germline-derived CDR1 and CDR2 are SGHDN and FVKESK. This sequence joins TRBV14 and TRBJ2-7, with TRBD1 matching 10 bases. The input for sequencing was PBMCs, taken 15 days after the yellow fever booster vaccination. The receptor was isolated from a man aged 30-40 years who received the YFV17D yellow fever vaccine. In DNA, the CDR3 is TGTGCCAGCAGCCCGTCCGGGACAGGGGTCCAGCAGTACTTC. This encodes CASSPSGTGVQQYF.